This is a list of T cell receptor beta chains from one sample in a study of OX40 agonist ivuxolimab in advanced cancers. Data came from immunoSEQ multiplex PCR; TCRdb stores just in-frame clones and leaves some out. Seen here are roughly 80,000 clones, roughly 84% observed once, and the top ten hold 0.32%. The source material was CD4+ or CD8+ T cells sorted from blood, sampled in a trial of the OX40 agonist ivuxolimab. The receptors shown here come from an adult with an advanced solid tumor such as melanoma, head and neck, liver or kidney cancer. Both conserved end residues are part of each CDR3. Fields, in order: J gene, clone size, D gene, V gene, CDR3 DNA, CDR3 protein. D genes are given only for firm matches. Expanded clones are given a class, and other clones once, few, many or no size at all.

j_gene: TRBJ2-1; abundance: .; d_gene: TRBD2; v_gene: TRBV18; CDR3nt: TGTGCCAGCTCACCTGCTGGACTAGCGGGCTCAAGCTCCTACAATGAGCAGTTCTTC; CDR3aa: CASSPAGLAGSSSYNEQFF
j_gene: TRBJ2-3; abundance: .; d_gene: .; v_gene: TRBV7-9; CDR3nt: TGTGCCAGCAGCTTAGGGGAACGGGGAGATACGCAGTATTTT; CDR3aa: CASSLGERGDTQYF
j_gene: TRBJ2-1; abundance: .; d_gene: .; v_gene: TRBV11-2; CDR3nt: TGTGCCAGCAGCTTAAGGTCTCAGCGGGTTTCCTACAATGAGCAGTTCTTC; CDR3aa: CASSLRSQRVSYNEQFF
j_gene: TRBJ2-6; abundance: .; d_gene: .; v_gene: TRBV27; CDR3nt: TGTGCCAGCAGTCTGATCTCTGGGGCCAGCGTCCTGACTTTC; CDR3aa: CASSLISGASVLTF
j_gene: TRBJ1-2; abundance: .; d_gene: .; v_gene: TRBV6-4; CDR3nt: TGTGCCAGCAGTGACTCAGCGGCAGTCAACTATGGCTACACCTTC; CDR3aa: CASSDSAAVNYGYTF
j_gene: TRBJ1-5; abundance: .; d_gene: .; v_gene: TRBV2; CDR3nt: TGTGCCAGCAACAACCGGGACAGCAATCAGCCCCAGCATTTT; CDR3aa: CASNNRDSNQPQHF
j_gene: TRBJ1-2; abundance: .; d_gene: .; v_gene: TRBV5-1; CDR3nt: TGCGCCAGCAGCTTGGGCAGGGTAACTGGCTACACCTTC; CDR3aa: CASSLGRVTGYTF
j_gene: TRBJ1-1; abundance: .; d_gene: TRBD1; v_gene: TRBV19; CDR3nt: TGTGCCAGTAGTACCTTGGACAGGAAGAACACTGAAGCTTTCTTT; CDR3aa: CASSTLDRKNTEAFF
j_gene: TRBJ2-5; abundance: .; d_gene: .; v_gene: TRBV4-1; CDR3nt: TGCGCCAGCAGCCAAGGAGCCGGGACCCAGTACTTC; CDR3aa: CASSQGAGTQYF
j_gene: TRBJ2-4; abundance: .; d_gene: .; v_gene: TRBV18; CDR3nt: TGTGCCAGCTCACCACTTGGGACGGAACCTCGCATTCAGTACTTC; CDR3aa: CASSPLGTEPRIQYF
j_gene: TRBJ1-6; abundance: .; d_gene: TRBD1; v_gene: TRBV6-1; CDR3nt: TGTGCCAGCAGCCGACAGGGAAGTAATTCACCCCTCCACTTT; CDR3aa: CASSRQGSNSPLHF
j_gene: TRBJ1-1; abundance: few; d_gene: .; v_gene: TRBV7-3; CDR3nt: TGTGCCAGCAGTCTCGGCATTATGGGCACTGAAGCTTTCTTT; CDR3aa: CASSLGIMGTEAFF
j_gene: TRBJ1-5; abundance: .; d_gene: .; v_gene: TRBV7-2; CDR3nt: TGTGCCAGCAGCTTAGTTATGGGTGGGGGCAATCAGCCCCAGCATTTT; CDR3aa: CASSLVMGGGNQPQHF
j_gene: TRBJ1-2; abundance: .; d_gene: TRBD1; v_gene: TRBV4-2; CDR3nt: TGTGCCAGCAGCCATACAGGGGCTTCTAACTATGGCTACACCTTC; CDR3aa: CASSHTGASNYGYTF
j_gene: TRBJ2-7; abundance: .; d_gene: .; v_gene: TRBV27; CDR3nt: TGTGCCAGCCGGAAGGGGTACGAGCAGTACTTC; CDR3aa: CASRKGYEQYF
j_gene: TRBJ2-7; abundance: .; d_gene: .; v_gene: TRBV15; CDR3nt: TGTGCCACCAGCCGAGAATCAGGTCCGTCCTACGAGCAGTACTTC; CDR3aa: CATSRESGPSYEQYF
j_gene: TRBJ2-1; abundance: .; d_gene: .; v_gene: TRBV28; CDR3nt: TGTGCCAGCAGTTTATGGACAGTTCGCTCCTACAATGAGCAGTTCTTC; CDR3aa: CASSLWTVRSYNEQFF
j_gene: TRBJ2-1; abundance: .; d_gene: .; v_gene: TRBV5-5; CDR3nt: TGTGCCAGCAGCTCAATAACCAGCAATGAGCAGTTCTTC; CDR3aa: CASSSITSNEQFF
j_gene: TRBJ1-1; abundance: once; d_gene: TRBD1; v_gene: TRBV10-3; CDR3nt: TGTGCCATCAGTGGCGGGACAGCGGGTGAAGCTTTCTTT; CDR3aa: CAISGGTAGEAFF
j_gene: TRBJ1-1; abundance: .; d_gene: .; v_gene: TRBV11-3; CDR3nt: TGTGCCAGCAGCCCCGACAGGATGAGTACTGAAGCTTTCTTT; CDR3aa: CASSPDRMSTEAFF
j_gene: TRBJ2-3; abundance: .; d_gene: TRBD2; v_gene: TRBV29-1; CDR3nt: TGCAGCGTTATAAGGACTAGCGGGCGCACAGATACGCAGTATTTT; CDR3aa: CSVIRTSGRTDTQYF
j_gene: TRBJ1-1; abundance: .; d_gene: TRBD1; v_gene: TRBV5-4; CDR3nt: TGTGCCAGCAGCTTCGGACAGGGTGTGAGGAACACTGAAGCTTTCTTT; CDR3aa: CASSFGQGVRNTEAFF
j_gene: TRBJ1-4; abundance: .; d_gene: .; v_gene: TRBV29-1; CDR3nt: TGCAGCGGGCGTCTTAATGAAAAACTGTTTTTT; CDR3aa: CSGRLNEKLFF
j_gene: TRBJ2-3; abundance: .; d_gene: TRBD2; v_gene: TRBV6-6; CDR3nt: TGTGCCAGCAAGAGTAGCGGGAGCACAGATACGCAGTATTTT; CDR3aa: CASKSSGSTDTQYF
j_gene: TRBJ2-7; abundance: .; d_gene: TRBD2; v_gene: TRBV7-2; CDR3nt: TGTGCCAGCAGCTTAGAACTAGCGGGAGGGCACGAGCAGTACTTC; CDR3aa: CASSLELAGGHEQYF
j_gene: TRBJ2-7; abundance: .; d_gene: .; v_gene: TRBV5-4; CDR3nt: TGTGCCAGCAGCTCAGTTCGGGGGAGCGAGCAGTACTTC; CDR3aa: CASSSVRGSEQYF
j_gene: TRBJ1-4; abundance: .; d_gene: .; v_gene: TRBV6-6; CDR3nt: TGTGCCAGCAGTTACTCTGGCAACCCAACTAATGAAAAACTGTTTTTT; CDR3aa: CASSYSGNPTNEKLFF
j_gene: TRBJ1-1; abundance: .; d_gene: .; v_gene: TRBV7-9; CDR3nt: TGTGCCAGCAGGCCACCGGGACTCATGAACACTGAAGCTTTCTTT; CDR3aa: CASRPPGLMNTEAFF
j_gene: TRBJ1-5; abundance: .; d_gene: .; v_gene: TRBV10-2; CDR3nt: TGCGCCAGCAGTGACCCGCACCTCAATCAGCCCCAGCATTTT; CDR3aa: CASSDPHLNQPQHF
j_gene: TRBJ2-1; abundance: .; d_gene: TRBD1; v_gene: TRBV7-3; CDR3nt: TGTGCCAGCAGCTTACGGGACAGGTCCTACAATGAGCAGTTCTTC; CDR3aa: CASSLRDRSYNEQFF
j_gene: TRBJ2-2; abundance: .; d_gene: .; v_gene: TRBV27; CDR3nt: TGTGCCAGCCGTAGCCTAGGCCGCGGGGAGCTGTTTTTT; CDR3aa: CASRSLGRGELFF
j_gene: TRBJ2-1; abundance: .; d_gene: TRBD1; v_gene: TRBV11-1; CDR3nt: TGTGCCAGCAGCTCAACAGGGGGGAATGAGCAGTTCTTC; CDR3aa: CASSSTGGNEQFF
j_gene: TRBJ1-2; abundance: .; d_gene: .; v_gene: TRBV7-9; CDR3nt: TGTGCCAGCAGCTCAACAACGGGGGGCCGGGGCTACACCTTC; CDR3aa: CASSSTTGGRGYTF
j_gene: TRBJ1-2; abundance: few; d_gene: .; v_gene: TRBV6-5; CDR3nt: TGTGCCAGCAGTTACTCGGGGGATGGCTACACCTTC; CDR3aa: CASSYSGDGYTF
j_gene: TRBJ2-7; abundance: .; d_gene: .; v_gene: TRBV5-1; CDR3nt: TGCGCCAGCAGCTTGGTGACAGTCTCCTACGAGCAGTACTTC; CDR3aa: CASSLVTVSYEQYF
j_gene: TRBJ2-7; abundance: .; d_gene: .; v_gene: TRBV15; CDR3nt: TGTGCCACCAGCAGGGCCGGGACTTTCTCCTACGAGCAGTACTTC; CDR3aa: CATSRAGTFSYEQYF
j_gene: TRBJ2-1; abundance: .; d_gene: TRBD2; v_gene: TRBV11-1; CDR3nt: TGTGCCAGCAGCTCCCGGACTAGCGGGAAAATAAATGAGCAGTTCTTC; CDR3aa: CASSSRTSGKINEQFF
j_gene: TRBJ1-2; abundance: .; d_gene: .; v_gene: TRBV5-8; CDR3nt: TGTGCCAGCAGCTTCCGGCAGGGGACCTACTATGGCTACACCTTC; CDR3aa: CASSFRQGTYYGYTF
j_gene: TRBJ1-2; abundance: .; d_gene: TRBD1; v_gene: TRBV19; CDR3nt: TGTGCCAGTAAGGACAGGGGTGCCTATGGCTACACCTTC; CDR3aa: CASKDRGAYGYTF
j_gene: TRBJ1-3; abundance: once; d_gene: .; v_gene: TRBV7-2; CDR3nt: TGTGCCAGCAGTCCCGACACGGTTGGAAACACCATATATTTT; CDR3aa: CASSPDTVGNTIYF
j_gene: TRBJ1-1; abundance: few; d_gene: .; v_gene: TRBV19; CDR3nt: TGTGCCAGTAGGGACCTTAACACTGAAGCTTTCTTT; CDR3aa: CASRDLNTEAFF
j_gene: TRBJ2-7; abundance: .; d_gene: TRBD1; v_gene: TRBV15; CDR3nt: TGTGCCACCAGGAGAAGACAGGGAGACTACGAGCAGTACTTC; CDR3aa: CATRRRQGDYEQYF
j_gene: TRBJ2-2; abundance: .; d_gene: .; v_gene: TRBV7-9; CDR3nt: TGTGCCAGCGCGGAGGGGGGTCCCGGGGAGCTGTTTTTT; CDR3aa: CASAEGGPGELFF
j_gene: TRBJ2-7; abundance: .; d_gene: .; v_gene: TRBV7-2; CDR3nt: TGTGCCAGCAGCCTCGGACTTAACAGATACGAGCAGTACTTC; CDR3aa: CASSLGLNRYEQYF
j_gene: TRBJ2-3; abundance: .; d_gene: .; v_gene: TRBV6-5; CDR3nt: TGTGCCAGCAGCCGAAAGGGCACAGATACGCAGTATTTT; CDR3aa: CASSRKGTDTQYF
j_gene: TRBJ1-5; abundance: .; d_gene: .; v_gene: TRBV18; CDR3nt: TGTGCCAGCTCAAGGGCGGGGGATCAGCCCCAGCATTTT; CDR3aa: CASSRAGDQPQHF
j_gene: TRBJ1-6; abundance: .; d_gene: .; v_gene: TRBV19; CDR3nt: TGTGCCGTTTCCCGGGACCTCGCAAATAATTCACCCCTCCACTTT; CDR3aa: CAVSRDLANNSPLHF
j_gene: TRBJ1-4; abundance: .; d_gene: .; v_gene: TRBV5-1; CDR3nt: TGCGCCAGCAGCTTGGTTGCAACTAATGAAAAACTGTTTTTT; CDR3aa: CASSLVATNEKLFF
j_gene: TRBJ1-2; abundance: once; d_gene: TRBD1; v_gene: TRBV7-2; CDR3nt: TGTGCCAGCAGCCCGCGGACAGGGGGTAGTGTGGGCTATGGCTACACCTTC; CDR3aa: CASSPRTGGSVGYGYTF
j_gene: TRBJ1-2; abundance: .; d_gene: TRBD1; v_gene: TRBV7-2; CDR3nt: TGTGCCAGCAGCTTATCAGGGGGCGGGCGGGGAATCTATGGCTACACCTTC; CDR3aa: CASSLSGGGRGIYGYTF
j_gene: TRBJ1-1; abundance: .; d_gene: TRBD1; v_gene: TRBV7-2; CDR3nt: TGTGCCAGCAGCTGGGGACAGTTGAACACTGAAGCTTTCTTT; CDR3aa: CASSWGQLNTEAFF
j_gene: TRBJ1-4; abundance: .; d_gene: TRBD1; v_gene: TRBV6-1; CDR3nt: TGTGCCAGCAGTGAAACCAGGGGGCGCCTCAAAATTAAAGGAGTGTTTTTT; CDR3aa: CASSETRGRLKIKGVFF
j_gene: TRBJ1-1; abundance: .; d_gene: .; v_gene: TRBV2; CDR3nt: TGTGCCAGCAGATACCGGGACGCCCCCGCCACTGAAGCTTTCTTT; CDR3aa: CASRYRDAPATEAFF
j_gene: TRBJ2-2; abundance: .; d_gene: .; v_gene: TRBV5-1; CDR3nt: TGCGCCAGCAGCTTGACGAACACCGGGGAGCTGTTTTTT; CDR3aa: CASSLTNTGELFF
j_gene: TRBJ1-2; abundance: .; d_gene: .; v_gene: TRBV5-6; CDR3nt: TGTGCCAGCAGTCCCAATGCTTGGTATGGCTACACCTTC; CDR3aa: CASSPNAWYGYTF
j_gene: TRBJ2-3; abundance: .; d_gene: TRBD1; v_gene: TRBV7-2; CDR3nt: TGTGCCAGCAGCTTGTTAGGGACAGGGGGCCCCACAGATACGCAGTATTTT; CDR3aa: CASSLLGTGGPTDTQYF
j_gene: TRBJ1-3; abundance: .; d_gene: .; v_gene: TRBV5-5; CDR3nt: TGTGCCAGCAGCCGTGGCGAATCTGGAAACACCATATATTTT; CDR3aa: CASSRGESGNTIYF
j_gene: TRBJ2-5; abundance: .; d_gene: .; v_gene: TRBV28; CDR3nt: TGTGCCAGCAGCTCCTACGGGGGAGAGACCCAGTACTTC; CDR3aa: CASSSYGGETQYF
j_gene: TRBJ1-6; abundance: .; d_gene: .; v_gene: TRBV28; CDR3nt: TGTGCCAGCAGAGCCGCAATAACAGGCTATAATTCACCCCTCCACTTT; CDR3aa: CASRAAITGYNSPLHF
j_gene: TRBJ2-1; abundance: .; d_gene: TRBD2; v_gene: TRBV2; CDR3nt: TGTGCCAGCAGTGTCGGGACTAGCGCCCACAATGAGCAGTTCTTC; CDR3aa: CASSVGTSAHNEQFF